What follows is one TCR beta chain and its context. Its antigen remains unidentified. Naivety in CD8+ T cells corresponded to a CD45RO-CCR7+CD27+CD95- phenotype. Through 5' RACE with UMI labels, the TRB cDNA libraries were prepared. From the 5' RACE reads, TCRdb lists one entry per CDR3 protein and no DNA. This table lists about 130,000 distinct CDR3 sequences. The CDR3 length is 14 residues. The data are from a study of CXCR3-negative and CXCR3-positive naive CD8 T cells. General study results and limits: Relative to CXCR3-negative naive cells, CXCR3-positive naive cells had more hydrophobic TRB CDR3s. With respect to TRBV-TRBJ usage, naive CXCR3-negative and CXCR3-positive cells were similar; memory differed. In cryopreserved cells, CXCR3 expression partially decreased, and fresh PBMCs were used in most assays.

The sample consisted of naive CXCR3+ CD8+ T cells from blood. Subset defined: CD45RO-CCR7+CD27+CD95- naive CD8+ T cells expressing CXCR3 (TNR3+). The receptor was isolated from a human donor in good health. Some clones in this sample may be carry-over from other donors' samples. This chain uses TRBV21-1 with TRBJ2-7; TCRdb designates TRBD1, a call that cannot be tested without DNA. TRBV21-1 is a recognized pseudogene. CDR3 amino acids: CASSPTGFRYEQYF.